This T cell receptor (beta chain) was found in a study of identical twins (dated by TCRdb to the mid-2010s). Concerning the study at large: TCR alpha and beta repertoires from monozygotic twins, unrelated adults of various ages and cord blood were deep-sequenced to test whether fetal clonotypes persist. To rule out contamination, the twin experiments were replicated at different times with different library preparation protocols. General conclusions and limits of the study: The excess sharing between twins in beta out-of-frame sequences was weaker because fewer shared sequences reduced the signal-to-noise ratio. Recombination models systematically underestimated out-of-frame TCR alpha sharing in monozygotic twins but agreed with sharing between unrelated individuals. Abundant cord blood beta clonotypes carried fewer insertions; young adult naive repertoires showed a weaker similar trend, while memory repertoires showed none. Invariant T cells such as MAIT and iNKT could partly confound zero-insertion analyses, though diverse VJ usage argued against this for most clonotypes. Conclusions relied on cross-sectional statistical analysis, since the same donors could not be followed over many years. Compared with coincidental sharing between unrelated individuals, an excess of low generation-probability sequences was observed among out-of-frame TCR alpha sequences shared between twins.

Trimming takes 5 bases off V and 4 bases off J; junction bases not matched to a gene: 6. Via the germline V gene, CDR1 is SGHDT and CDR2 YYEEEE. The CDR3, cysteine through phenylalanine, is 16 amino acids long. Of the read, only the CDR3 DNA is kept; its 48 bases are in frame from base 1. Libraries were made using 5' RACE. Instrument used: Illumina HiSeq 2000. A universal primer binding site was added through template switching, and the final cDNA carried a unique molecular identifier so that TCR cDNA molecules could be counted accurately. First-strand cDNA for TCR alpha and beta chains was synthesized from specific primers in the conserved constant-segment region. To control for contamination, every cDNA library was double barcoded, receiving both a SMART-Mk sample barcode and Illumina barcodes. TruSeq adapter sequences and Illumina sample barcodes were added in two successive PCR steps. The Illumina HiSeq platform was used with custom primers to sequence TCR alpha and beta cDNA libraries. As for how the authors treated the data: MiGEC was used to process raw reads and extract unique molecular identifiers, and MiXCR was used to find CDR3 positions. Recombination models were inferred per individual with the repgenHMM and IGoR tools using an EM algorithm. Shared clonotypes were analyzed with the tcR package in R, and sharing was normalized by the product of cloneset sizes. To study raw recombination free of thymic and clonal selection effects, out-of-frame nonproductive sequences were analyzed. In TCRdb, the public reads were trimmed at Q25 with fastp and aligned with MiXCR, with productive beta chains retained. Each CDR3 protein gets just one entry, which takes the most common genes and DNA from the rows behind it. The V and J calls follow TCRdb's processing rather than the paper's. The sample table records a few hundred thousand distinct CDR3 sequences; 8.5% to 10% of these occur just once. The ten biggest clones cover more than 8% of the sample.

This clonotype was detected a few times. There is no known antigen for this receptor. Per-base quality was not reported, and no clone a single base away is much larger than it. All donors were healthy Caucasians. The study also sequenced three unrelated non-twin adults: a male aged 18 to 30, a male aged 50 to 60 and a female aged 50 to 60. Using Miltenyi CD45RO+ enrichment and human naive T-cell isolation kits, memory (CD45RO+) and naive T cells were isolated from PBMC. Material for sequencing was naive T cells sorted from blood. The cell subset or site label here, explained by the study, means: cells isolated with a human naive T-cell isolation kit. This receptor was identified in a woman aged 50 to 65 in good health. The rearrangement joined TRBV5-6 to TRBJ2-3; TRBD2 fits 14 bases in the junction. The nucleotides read TGTGCCAGCAGGGAGGGACTAGCGGGAGTTCCAGATACGCAGTATTTT. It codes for CASREGLAGVPDTQYF.